These T cell receptor beta chains were read from a single sample in a study of shared clonotypes between healthy human individuals. The data were produced by immunoSEQ multiplex PCR, yet TCRdb's version contains in-frame clones alone and is incomplete. The table lists hundreds of thousands of clones, roughly four fifths of them singletons. Specimen: PBMCs. The receptors stem from a woman in her thirties or forties in good health. Some clones in this sample may be carry-over from other donors' samples. The CDR3 runs from the conserved cysteine through the conserved F or W. Fields, in order: V gene, D gene, clone size, J gene, CDR3 DNA, CDR3 protein. A D gene is named only where the DNA matches it firmly. Clone size is given for some rows only: seen once, a few or many times, or a class if the clone is expanded.

>TRBV7-9|-|-|TRBJ2-6
TGTGCCAGCAGCGGGACCTTCTCTGGGGCCAACGTCCTGACTTTC
CASSGTFSGANVLTF
>TRBV4-2|-|few|TRBJ2-3
TGTGCCAGCAGCCAAGGGGATTCCACAGATACGCAGTATTTT
CASSQGDSTDTQYF
>TRBV9|-|-|TRBJ2-6
TGTGCCAGCAGCGTAGGGGGCCCTGGGGCCAACGTCCTGACTTTC
CASSVGGPGANVLTF
>TRBV7-2|-|-|TRBJ2-3
TGTGCCAGCAGCTTAAGTGGTCCCGGGACCGGCACAGATACGCAGTATTTT
CASSLSGPGTGTDTQYF
>TRBV9|-|-|TRBJ2-3
TGTGCCAGCAGCGTAGCTCTAGCCGTGGCAGATACGCAGTATTTT
CASSVALAVADTQYF
>TRBV28|-|-|TRBJ2-7
TGTGCCAGCTCAGGGATTACCTACGAGCAGTACTTC
CASSGITYEQYF
>TRBV19|TRBD1|-|TRBJ1-1
TGTGCCAGTGATGATCAGGGGGCTAGAACTGAAGCTTTCTTT
CASDDQGARTEAFF
>TRBV2|-|-|TRBJ2-3
TGTGCCAGGCCGACCGGGGCAGATACGCAGTATTTT
CARPTGADTQYF
>TRBV30|TRBD2|-|TRBJ2-5
TGTGCCTGGAGTCTGACTAGCGGGAAGGAGACCCAGTACTTC
CAWSLTSGKETQYF
>TRBV6-1|-|-|TRBJ2-2
TGTGCCAGCAGCCTAGAACGGGACACCGGGGAGCTGTTTTTT
CASSLERDTGELFF
>TRBV19|-|once|TRBJ2-1
TGTGCCAGTAGTATTAATCGAGGTGAGCAGTTCTTC
CASSINRGEQFF
>TRBV18|TRBD2|-|TRBJ2-6
TGTGCCAGCGCCCGGGGGGGTGGGGCCAACGTCCTGACTTTC
CASARGGGANVLTF
>TRBV28|TRBD1|-|TRBJ1-5
TGTGCCAGCAGTACTGGGGACAGGTCCCGCAATCAGCCCCAGCATTTT
CASSTGDRSRNQPQHF
>TRBV28|-|-|TRBJ1-5
TGTGCCAGCAGTCCGGGCCGCCGAGGGGATCAGCCCCAGCATTTT
CASSPGRRGDQPQHF
>TRBV6-6|-|-|TRBJ2-7
TGTGCCAGCAGTTACTCCCCCTACGAGCAGTACTTC
CASSYSPYEQYF
>TRBV18|-|-|TRBJ2-5
TGTGCCAGCTCACCAATTCCCGGGCCAGAACAAGAGACCCAGTACTTC
CASSPIPGPEQETQYF
>TRBV2|-|-|TRBJ2-6
TGTGCCAGCAGTGAATCTCAGCGAAACTCTGGGGCCAACGTCCTGACTTTC
CASSESQRNSGANVLTF
>TRBV19|-|many|TRBJ2-7
TGTGCCAGTAGCCCAGGGGGGGTCGAGCAGTACTTC
CASSPGGVEQYF
>TRBV7-2|TRBD2|-|TRBJ2-1
TGTGCCAGCAGCATAGCCACTAGCGGACACAATGAGCAGTTCTTC
CASSIATSGHNEQFF
>TRBV7-3|-|-|TRBJ2-1
TGTGCCAGCAGCGCCCAGGGTTCGTCCTTACCCTACAATGAGCAGTTCTTC
CASSAQGSSLPYNEQFF
>TRBV6-6|TRBD1|-|TRBJ2-3
TGTGCCAGCAACACGGACAGGGGAGGTGGAGATACGCAGTATTTT
CASNTDRGGGDTQYF
>TRBV2|-|once|TRBJ2-5
TGTGCTGGCCGGGGCCAAGAGACCCAGTACTTC
CAGRGQETQYF
>TRBV5-6|TRBD1|-|TRBJ2-7
TGTGCCAGCAGCTCCCTGGGGACAGGGGTCTCCTATGTGCAGTACTTC
CASSSLGTGVSYVQYF
>TRBV6-1|TRBD1|-|TRBJ1-5
TGTGCCAGCAGCATGGGACAGCAGAATCAGCCCCAGCATTTT
CASSMGQQNQPQHF
>TRBV18|-|-|TRBJ1-2
TGTGCCAGCACGACCCAGGTCGGCCGCGACTATGGCTACACCTTC
CASTTQVGRDYGYTF
>TRBV6-6|-|-|TRBJ2-3
TGTGCCAGCAGCCAGGGCACAGATACGCAGTATTTT
CASSQGTDTQYF
>TRBV10-3|TRBD1|once|TRBJ2-7
TGTGCCATCAGTGAGACAGACAGGGACTACGAGCAGTACTTC
CAISETDRDYEQYF
>TRBV10-2|TRBD2|-|TRBJ2-7
TGCGCCAGCAGGCTAGCGGGCTTGCACGAGCAGTACTTC
CASRLAGLHEQYF
>TRBV7-2|TRBD1|-|TRBJ2-3
TGTGCCAGCAGCTACCGGGACAGGGGCCCCGATACGCAGTATTTT
CASSYRDRGPDTQYF
>TRBV7-8|-|-|TRBJ1-3
TGTGCCAGCAGCTTAGGATGGGAAGACACCATATATTTT
CASSLGWEDTIYF
>TRBV7-3|-|-|TRBJ2-1
TGTGCCAGCAGCTTAGACGGAGTAGGGGGGGCCACTGAGCAGTTCTTC
CASSLDGVGGATEQFF